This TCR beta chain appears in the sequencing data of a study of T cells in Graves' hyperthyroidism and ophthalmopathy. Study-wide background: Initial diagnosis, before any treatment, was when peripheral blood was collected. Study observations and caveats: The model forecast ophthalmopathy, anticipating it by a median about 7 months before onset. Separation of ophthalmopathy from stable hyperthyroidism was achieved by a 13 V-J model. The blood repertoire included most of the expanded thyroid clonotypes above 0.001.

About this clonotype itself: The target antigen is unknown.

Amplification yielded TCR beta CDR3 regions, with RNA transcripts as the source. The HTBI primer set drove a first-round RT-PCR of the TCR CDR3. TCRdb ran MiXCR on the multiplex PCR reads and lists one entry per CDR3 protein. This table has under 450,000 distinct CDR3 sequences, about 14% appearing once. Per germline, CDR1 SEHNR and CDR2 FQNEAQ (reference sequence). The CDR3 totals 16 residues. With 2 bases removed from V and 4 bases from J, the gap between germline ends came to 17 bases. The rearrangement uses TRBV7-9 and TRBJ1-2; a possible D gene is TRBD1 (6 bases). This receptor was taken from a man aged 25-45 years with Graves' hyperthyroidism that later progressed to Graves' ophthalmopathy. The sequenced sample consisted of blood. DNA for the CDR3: TGTGCCAGCAGCTTAACTAACTTGGACAGAACCTATGGCTACACCTTC. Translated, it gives CASSLTNLDRTYGYTF.